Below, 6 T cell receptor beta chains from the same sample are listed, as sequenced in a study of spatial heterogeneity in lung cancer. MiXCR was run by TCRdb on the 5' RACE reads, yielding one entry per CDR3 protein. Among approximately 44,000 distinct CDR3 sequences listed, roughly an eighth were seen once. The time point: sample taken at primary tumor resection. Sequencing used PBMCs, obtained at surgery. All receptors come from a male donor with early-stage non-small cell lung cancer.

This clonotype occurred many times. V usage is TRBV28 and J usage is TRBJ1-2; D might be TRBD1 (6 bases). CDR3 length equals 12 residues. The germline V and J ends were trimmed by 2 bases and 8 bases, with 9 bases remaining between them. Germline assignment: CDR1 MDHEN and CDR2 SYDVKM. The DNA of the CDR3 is TGTGCCAGCAGTTTAAGGGGACAAGGCTACACCTTC. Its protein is CASSLRGQGYTF.

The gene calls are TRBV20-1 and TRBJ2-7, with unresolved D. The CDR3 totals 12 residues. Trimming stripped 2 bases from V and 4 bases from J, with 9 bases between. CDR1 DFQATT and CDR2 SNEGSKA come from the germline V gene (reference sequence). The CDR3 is CSARPRLYEQYF. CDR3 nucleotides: TGCAGTGCTAGACCCCGATTATACGAGCAGTACTTC.

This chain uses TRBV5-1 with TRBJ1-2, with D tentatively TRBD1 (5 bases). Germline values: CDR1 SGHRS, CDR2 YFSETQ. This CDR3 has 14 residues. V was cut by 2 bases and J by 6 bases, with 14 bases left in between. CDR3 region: CASSFPGRRDGYTF. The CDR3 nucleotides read TGCGCCAGCAGCTTTCCGGGACGGAGGGATGGCTACACCTTC.

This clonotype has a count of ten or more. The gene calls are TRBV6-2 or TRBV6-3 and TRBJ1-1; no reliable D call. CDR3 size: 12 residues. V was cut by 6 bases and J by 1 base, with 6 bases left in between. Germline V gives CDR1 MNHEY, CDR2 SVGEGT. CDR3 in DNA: TGTGCCAGCAGCCAAGGGAACACTGAAGCTTTCTTT. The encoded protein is CASSQGNTEAFF.

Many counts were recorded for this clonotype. The CDR3 DNA sequence: TGTGCCAGCAGTTTACGGGGTATTAGTGGCTACACCTTC. This codes for CASSLRGISGYTF. This chain uses TRBV27 with TRBJ1-2; D remains unclear. This CDR3 region has 13 residues. V was clipped by 2 bases and J by 7 bases, with 11 bases between them. Germline V gene data show CDR1 as MNHEY and CDR2 as SMNVEV (reference sequence).

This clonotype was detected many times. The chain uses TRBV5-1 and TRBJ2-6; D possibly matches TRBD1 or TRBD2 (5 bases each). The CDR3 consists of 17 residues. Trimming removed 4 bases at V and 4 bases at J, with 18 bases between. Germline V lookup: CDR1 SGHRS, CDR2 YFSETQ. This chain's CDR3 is CASSLGASTSGANVLTF. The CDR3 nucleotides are TGCGCCAGCAGCCTCGGGGCCAGTACCTCGGGGGCCAACGTCCTGACTTTC.